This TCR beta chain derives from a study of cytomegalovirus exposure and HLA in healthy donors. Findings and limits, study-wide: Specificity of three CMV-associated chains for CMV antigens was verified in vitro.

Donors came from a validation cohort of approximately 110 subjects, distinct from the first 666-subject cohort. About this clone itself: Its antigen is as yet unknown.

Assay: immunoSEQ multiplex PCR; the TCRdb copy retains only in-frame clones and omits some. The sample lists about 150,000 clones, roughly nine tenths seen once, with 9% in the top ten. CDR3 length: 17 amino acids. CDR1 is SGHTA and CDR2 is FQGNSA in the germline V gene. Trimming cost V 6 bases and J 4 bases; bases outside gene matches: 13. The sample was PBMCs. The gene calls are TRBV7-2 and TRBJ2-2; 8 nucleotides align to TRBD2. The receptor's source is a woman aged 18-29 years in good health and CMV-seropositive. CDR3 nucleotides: TGTGCCAGCAGTGGGGCGGGGGGCACCCAAATCACCGGGGAGCTGTTTTTT. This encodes CASSGAGGTQITGELFF.